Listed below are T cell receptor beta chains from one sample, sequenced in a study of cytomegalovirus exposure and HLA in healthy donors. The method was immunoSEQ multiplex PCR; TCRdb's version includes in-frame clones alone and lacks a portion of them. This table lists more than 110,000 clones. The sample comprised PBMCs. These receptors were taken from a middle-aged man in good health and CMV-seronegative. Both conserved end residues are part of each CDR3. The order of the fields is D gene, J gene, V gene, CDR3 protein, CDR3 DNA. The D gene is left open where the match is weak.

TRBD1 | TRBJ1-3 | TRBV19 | CATRTGADTIYF | TGTGCCACCCGGACAGGGGCTGACACCATATATTTT
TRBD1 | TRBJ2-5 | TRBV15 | CATSRGQGAFRETQYF | TGTGCCACCAGCAGAGGACAGGGGGCGTTTCGAGAGACCCAGTACTTC
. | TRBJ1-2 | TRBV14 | CASSQNRANGYTF | TGTGCCAGCAGCCAAAACAGGGCCAATGGCTACACCTTC
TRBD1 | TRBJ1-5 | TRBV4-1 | CASSQDRDRGPGNQPQHF | TGCGCCAGCAGCCAAGATCGGGACAGGGGGCCGGGCAATCAGCCACAGCATTTT
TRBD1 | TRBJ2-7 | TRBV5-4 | CASSLGTGAAYEQYF | TGTGCCAGCAGCTTAGGGACAGGGGCGGCCTACGAGCAGTACTTC
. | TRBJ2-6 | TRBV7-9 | CASSFGAGSGANVLTF | TGTGCCAGCAGCTTTGGGGCTGGGTCTGGGGCCAACGTCCTGACTTTC
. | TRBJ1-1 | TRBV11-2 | CASSLDPGNTEAFF | TGTGCCAGCAGCTTAGATCCCGGGAACACTGAAGCTTTCTTT
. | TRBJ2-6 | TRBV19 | CASSSRSGANVPTF | TGTGCCAGTAGTAGTCGTTCTGGGGCCAACGTCCCGACTTTC
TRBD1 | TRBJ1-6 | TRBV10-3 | CAISESRDSNSPLHF | TGTGCCATCAGTGAGTCGAGGGACAGTAATTCACCCCTCCACTTT
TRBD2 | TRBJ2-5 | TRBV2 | CASRLSRGGQETQYF | TGTGCCAGCAGACTTAGCCGGGGAGGGCAAGAGACCCAGTACTTC
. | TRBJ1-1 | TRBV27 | CASSAGTRFENTEAFF | TGTGCCAGCAGTGCCGGGACACGCTTCGAGAACACTGAAGCTTTCTTT
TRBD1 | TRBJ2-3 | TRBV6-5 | CASTETGGTDTQYF | TGTGCCAGCACCGAGACAGGGGGCACAGATACGCAGTATTTT
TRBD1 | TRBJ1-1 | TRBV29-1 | CSVDPYLPGQGAGVNTEAFF | TGCAGCGTTGATCCCTACTTACCGGGACAGGGGGCCGGGGTGAACACTGAAGCTTTCTTT
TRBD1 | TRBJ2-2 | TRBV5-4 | CASSLEGGRNTGELFF | TGTGCCAGCAGCTTGGAAGGGGGCAGGAACACCGGGGAGCTGTTTTTT
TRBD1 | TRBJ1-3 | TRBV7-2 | CASSPLQGQRAGNTIYF | TGTGCCAGCAGCCCCCTCCAGGGACAGAGAGCTGGAAACACCATATATTTT
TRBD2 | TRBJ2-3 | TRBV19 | CASTRRTSGGGTDTQYF | TGTGCCAGTACCCGGAGGACTAGCGGGGGAGGTACAGATACGCAGTATTTT
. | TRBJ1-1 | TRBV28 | CASSLSPSEAFF | TGTGCCAGCAGTTTATCCCCCAGTGAAGCTTTCTTT
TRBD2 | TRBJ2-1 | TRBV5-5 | CASSLAPGLAGNEQFF | TGTGCCAGCAGCTTGGCTCCGGGACTAGCGGGCAATGAGCAGTTCTTC
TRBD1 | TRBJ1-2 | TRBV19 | CASSPGTGIYGYTF | TGTGCCAGTAGTCCCGGGACAGGGATCTATGGCTACACCTTC
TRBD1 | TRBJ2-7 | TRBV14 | CASSQTGQGNEQYF | TGTGCCAGCAGCCAAACGGGACAGGGGAACGAGCAGTACTTC
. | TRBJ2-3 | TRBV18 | CASSRRGADTQYF | TGTGCCAGCTCACGTAGAGGCGCAGATACGCAGTATTTT
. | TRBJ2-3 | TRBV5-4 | CASSLNGGTDTQYF | TGTGCCAGCAGCCTAAACGGGGGCACAGATACGCAGTATTTT
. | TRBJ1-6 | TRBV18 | CASSTGVVSNSPLHF | TGTGCCAGCTCAACCGGGGTGGTGTCTAATTCACCCCTCCACTTT
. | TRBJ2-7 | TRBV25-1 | CASSEVADYEQYF | TGTGCCAGCAGTGAAGTGGCAGACTACGAGCAGTACTTC
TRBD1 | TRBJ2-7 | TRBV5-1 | CASSLGTGDEQYF | TGCGCCAGCAGCTTGGGGACAGGGGATGAGCAGTACTTC
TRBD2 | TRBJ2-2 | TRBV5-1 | CASSLVSAGENTGELFF | TGTGCCAGCAGCTTGGTTTCAGCGGGGGAGAACACCGGGGAGCTGTTTTTT
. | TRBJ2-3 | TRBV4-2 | CASSQDQRAPDTQYF | TGTGCCAGCAGCCAAGATCAGAGGGCTCCAGATACGCAGTATTTT
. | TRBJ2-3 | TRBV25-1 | CASSDGTVRPDTQYF | TGTGCCAGCAGTGACGGGACTGTCCGTCCAGATACGCAGTATTTT
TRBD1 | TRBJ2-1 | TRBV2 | CASSIQGQRYNEQFF | TGTGCCAGCAGCATCCAGGGACAGAGATACAATGAGCAGTTCTTC
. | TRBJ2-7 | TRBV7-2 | CASSVTGGGYEQYF | TGTGCCAGCAGCGTAACAGGGGGGGGGTACGAGCAGTACTTC
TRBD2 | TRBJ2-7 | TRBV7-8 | CASSALAGRSYEQYF | TGTGCCAGCAGCGCGTTAGCGGGGAGATCCTACGAGCAGTACTTC
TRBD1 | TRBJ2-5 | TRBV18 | CASSPDRDGTQYF | TGTGCCAGCTCGCCCGACAGGGATGGGACCCAGTACTTC
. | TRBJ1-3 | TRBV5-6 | CASSLSGAYTIYF | TGTGCCAGCAGCTTGTCAGGGGCCTACACCATATATTTT
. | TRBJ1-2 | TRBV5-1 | CASSLSGGDGYTF | TGCGCCAGCAGCTTGAGTGGAGGGGATGGCTACACCTTC
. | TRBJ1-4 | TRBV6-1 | CASSDRGGSFEKLFF | TGTGCCAGCAGTGACCGGGGGGGATCCTTTGAAAAACTGTTTTTT
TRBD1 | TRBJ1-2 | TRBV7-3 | CASSPSTGDYGYTF | TGTGCCAGCAGCCCGTCGACAGGGGACTATGGCTACACCTTC